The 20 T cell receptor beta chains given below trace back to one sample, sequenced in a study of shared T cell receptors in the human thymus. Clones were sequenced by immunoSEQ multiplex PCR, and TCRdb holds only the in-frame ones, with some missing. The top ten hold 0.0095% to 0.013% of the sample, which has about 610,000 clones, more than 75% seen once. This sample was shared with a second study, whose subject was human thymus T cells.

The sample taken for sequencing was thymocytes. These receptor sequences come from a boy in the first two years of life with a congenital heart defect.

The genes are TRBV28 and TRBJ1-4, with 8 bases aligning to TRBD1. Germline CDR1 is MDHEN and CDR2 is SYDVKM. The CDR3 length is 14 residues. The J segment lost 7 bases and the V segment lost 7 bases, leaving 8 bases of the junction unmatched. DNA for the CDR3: TGTGCCAGCATTGGCAGGGGGCTTTTTGAAAAACTGTTTTTT. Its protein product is CASIGRGLFEKLFF.

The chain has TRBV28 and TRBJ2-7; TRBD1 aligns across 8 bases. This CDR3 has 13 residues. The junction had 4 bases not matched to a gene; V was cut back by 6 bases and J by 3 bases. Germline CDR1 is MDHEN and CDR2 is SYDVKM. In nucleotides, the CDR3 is TGTGCCAGCAGCCATACAGGGGGCTACGAGCAGTACTTC. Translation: CASSHTGGYEQYF.

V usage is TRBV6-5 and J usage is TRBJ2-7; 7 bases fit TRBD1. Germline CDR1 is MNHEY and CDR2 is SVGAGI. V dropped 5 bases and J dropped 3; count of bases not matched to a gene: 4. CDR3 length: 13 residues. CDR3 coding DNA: TGTGCCAGCAGTCTCCGGGACAGCTACGAGCAGTACTTC. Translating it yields CASSLRDSYEQYF.

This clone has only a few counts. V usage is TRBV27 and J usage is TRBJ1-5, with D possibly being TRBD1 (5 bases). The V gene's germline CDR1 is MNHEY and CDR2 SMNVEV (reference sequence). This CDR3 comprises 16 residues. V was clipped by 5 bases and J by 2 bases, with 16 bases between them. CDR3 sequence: CASSPGGTQGNQPQHF. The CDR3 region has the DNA TGTGCCAGCAGTCCCGGGGGGACCCAGGGCAATCAGCCCCAGCATTTT.

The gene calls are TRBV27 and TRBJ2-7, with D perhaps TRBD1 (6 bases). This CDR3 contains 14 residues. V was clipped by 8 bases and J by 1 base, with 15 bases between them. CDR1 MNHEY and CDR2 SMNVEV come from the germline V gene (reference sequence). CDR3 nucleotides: TGTGCCAGCGCTGATCGGGACACATCCTACGAGCAGTACTTC. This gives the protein CASADRDTSYEQYF.

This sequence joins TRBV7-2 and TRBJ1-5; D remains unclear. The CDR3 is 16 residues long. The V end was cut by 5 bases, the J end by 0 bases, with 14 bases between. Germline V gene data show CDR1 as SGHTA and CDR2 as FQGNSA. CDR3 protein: CASSAGGRNSNQPQHF. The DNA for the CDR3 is TGTGCCAGCAGCGCGGGAGGACGGAATAGCAATCAGCCCCAGCATTTT.

The CDR3 DNA reads as TGTGCCAGCAGCCCCGAACCGGGAGCGAAAGAGACCCAGTACTTC. Translating it yields CASSPEPGAKETQYF. The gene calls are TRBV11-1 and TRBJ2-5; D is possibly TRBD2 (6 bases). The germline V gene encodes CDR1 SGHAT and CDR2 FQDESV (reference sequence). V lost 5 bases, J lost 3 bases, and 16 bases lay in between. The CDR3 is made up of 15 amino acids.

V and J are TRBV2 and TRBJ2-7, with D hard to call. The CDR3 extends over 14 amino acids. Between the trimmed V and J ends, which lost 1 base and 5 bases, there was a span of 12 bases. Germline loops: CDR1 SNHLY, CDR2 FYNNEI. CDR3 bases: TGTGCCAGCAGTGAAGGGCTAGGAAGCGACGAGCAGTACTTC. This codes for CASSEGLGSDEQYF.

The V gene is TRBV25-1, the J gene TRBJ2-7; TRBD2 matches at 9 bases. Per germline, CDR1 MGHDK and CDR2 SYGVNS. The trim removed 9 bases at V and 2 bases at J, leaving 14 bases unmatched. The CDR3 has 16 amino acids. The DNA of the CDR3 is TGTGCCAGTCAGGCGCTAGCGGGACCAATAGCCTACGAGCAGTACTTC. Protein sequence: CASQALAGPIAYEQYF.

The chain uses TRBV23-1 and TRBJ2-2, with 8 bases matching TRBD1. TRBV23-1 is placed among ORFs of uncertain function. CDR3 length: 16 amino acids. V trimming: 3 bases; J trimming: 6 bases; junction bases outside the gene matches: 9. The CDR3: CASSQDRVLGSGELFF. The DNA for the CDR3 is TGCGCCAGCAGTCAGGACAGGGTTTTAGGCTCCGGGGAGCTGTTTTTT.

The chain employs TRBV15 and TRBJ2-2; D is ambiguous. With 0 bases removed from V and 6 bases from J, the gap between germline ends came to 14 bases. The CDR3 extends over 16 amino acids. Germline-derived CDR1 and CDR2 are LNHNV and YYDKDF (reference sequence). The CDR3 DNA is TGTGCCACCAGCAGAGATCGAGTACTTGCTGCCGGGGAGCTGTTTTTT. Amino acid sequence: CATSRDRVLAAGELFF.

CDR3 protein: CASIKAGANQPQHF. The CDR3 DNA is TGTGCCAGCATAAAAGCAGGGGCCAATCAGCCCCAGCATTTT. The rearrangement uses TRBV6-5 and TRBJ1-5, with D perhaps matching TRBD1 (6 bases). The CDR3 is made up of 14 amino acids. V gave up 7 bases and J gave up 3 bases, with 13 bases separating them. Per the germline V gene, CDR1 is MNHEY and CDR2 is SVGAGI.

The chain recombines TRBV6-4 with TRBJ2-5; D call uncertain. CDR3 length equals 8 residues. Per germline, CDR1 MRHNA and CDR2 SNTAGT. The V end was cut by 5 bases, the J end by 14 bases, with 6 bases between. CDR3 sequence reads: CASSLCYF. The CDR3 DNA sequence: TGTGCCAGCAGTCTATGTTACTTC.

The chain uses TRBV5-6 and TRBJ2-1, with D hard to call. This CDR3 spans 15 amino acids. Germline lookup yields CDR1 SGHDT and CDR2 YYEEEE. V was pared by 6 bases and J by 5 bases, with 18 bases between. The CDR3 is CASIPECGENNEQFF. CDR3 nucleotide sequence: TGTGCCAGCATCCCGGAGTGCGGAGAGAACAATGAGCAGTTCTTC.

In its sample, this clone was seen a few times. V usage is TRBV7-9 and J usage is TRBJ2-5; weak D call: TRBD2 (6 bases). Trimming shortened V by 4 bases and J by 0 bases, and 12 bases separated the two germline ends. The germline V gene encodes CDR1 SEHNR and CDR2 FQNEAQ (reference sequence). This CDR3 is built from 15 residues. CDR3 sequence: CASSSRRADQETQYF. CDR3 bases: TGTGCCAGCAGCTCCCGGAGGGCGGACCAAGAGACCCAGTACTTC.

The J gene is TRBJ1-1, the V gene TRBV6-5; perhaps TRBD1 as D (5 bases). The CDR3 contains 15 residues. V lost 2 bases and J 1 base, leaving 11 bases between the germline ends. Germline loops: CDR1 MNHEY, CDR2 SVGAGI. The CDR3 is CASSYDGGGNTEAFF. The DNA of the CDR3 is TGTGCCAGCAGTTACGACGGGGGAGGGAACACTGAAGCTTTCTTT.

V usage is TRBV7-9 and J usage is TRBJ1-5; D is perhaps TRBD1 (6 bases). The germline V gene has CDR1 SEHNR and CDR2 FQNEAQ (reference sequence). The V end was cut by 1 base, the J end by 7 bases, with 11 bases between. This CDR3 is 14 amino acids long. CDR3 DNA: TGTGCCAGCAGCTTAGGGACAGTAGGGCAGCCCCAGCATTTT. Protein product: CASSLGTVGQPQHF.

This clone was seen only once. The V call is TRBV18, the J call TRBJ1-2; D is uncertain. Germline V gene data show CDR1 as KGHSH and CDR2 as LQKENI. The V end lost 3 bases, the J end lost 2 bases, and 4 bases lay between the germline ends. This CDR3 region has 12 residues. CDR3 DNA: TGTGCCAGCTCACCGCGAAACTATGGCTACACCTTC. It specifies CASSPRNYGYTF.

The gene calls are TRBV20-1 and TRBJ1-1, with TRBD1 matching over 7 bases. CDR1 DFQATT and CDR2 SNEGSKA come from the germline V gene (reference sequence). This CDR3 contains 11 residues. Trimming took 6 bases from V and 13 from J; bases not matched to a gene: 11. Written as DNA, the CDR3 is TGCAGTGCCCCCAAAGGACAGGTTGGTTTCTTT. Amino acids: CSAPKGQVGFF.

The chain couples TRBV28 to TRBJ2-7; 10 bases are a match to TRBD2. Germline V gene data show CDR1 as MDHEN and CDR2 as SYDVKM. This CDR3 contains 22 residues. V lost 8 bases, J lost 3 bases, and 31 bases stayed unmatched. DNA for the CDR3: TGTGCCAGCCCGCTACCCCTATCAGCGGCGAAACTAGCTAGCGGGAGTGTCTACGAGCAGTACTTC. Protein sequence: CASPLPLSAAKLASGSVYEQYF.